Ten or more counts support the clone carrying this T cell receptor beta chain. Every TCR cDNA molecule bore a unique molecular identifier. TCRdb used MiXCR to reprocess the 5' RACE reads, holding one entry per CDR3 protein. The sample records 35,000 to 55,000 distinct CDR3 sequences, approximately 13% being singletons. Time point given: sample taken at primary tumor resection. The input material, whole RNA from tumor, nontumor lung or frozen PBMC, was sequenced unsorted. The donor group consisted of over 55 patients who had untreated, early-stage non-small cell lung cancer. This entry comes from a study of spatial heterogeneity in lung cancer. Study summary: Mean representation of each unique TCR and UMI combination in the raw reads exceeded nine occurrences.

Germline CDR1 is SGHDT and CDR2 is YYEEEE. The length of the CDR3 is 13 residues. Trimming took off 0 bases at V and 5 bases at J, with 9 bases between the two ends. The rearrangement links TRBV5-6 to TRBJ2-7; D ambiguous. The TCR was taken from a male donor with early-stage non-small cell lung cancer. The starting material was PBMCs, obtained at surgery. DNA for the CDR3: TGTGCCAGCAGCTTGGTGGGGTTGGACGAGCAGTACTTC. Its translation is CASSLVGLDEQYF.